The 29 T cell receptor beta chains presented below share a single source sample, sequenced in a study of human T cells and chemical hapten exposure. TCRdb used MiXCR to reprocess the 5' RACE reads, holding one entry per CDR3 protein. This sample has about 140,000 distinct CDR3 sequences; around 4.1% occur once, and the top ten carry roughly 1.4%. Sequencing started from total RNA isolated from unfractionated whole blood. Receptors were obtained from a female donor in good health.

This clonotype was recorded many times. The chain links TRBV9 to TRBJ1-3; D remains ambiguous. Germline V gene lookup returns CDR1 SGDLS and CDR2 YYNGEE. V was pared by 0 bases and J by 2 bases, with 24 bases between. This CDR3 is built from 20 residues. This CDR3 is CASSVEWAAEALCAGNTIYF. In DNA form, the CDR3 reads TGTGCCAGCAGCGTAGAGTGGGCCGCCGAGGCGTTATGTGCTGGAAACACCATATATTTT.

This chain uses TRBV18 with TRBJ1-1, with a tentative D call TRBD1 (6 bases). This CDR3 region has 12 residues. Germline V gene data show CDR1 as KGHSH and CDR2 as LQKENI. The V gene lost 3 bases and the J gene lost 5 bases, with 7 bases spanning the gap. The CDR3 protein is CASSPDRTEAFF. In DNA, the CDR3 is TGTGCCAGCTCACCTGACAGGACTGAAGCTTTCTTT. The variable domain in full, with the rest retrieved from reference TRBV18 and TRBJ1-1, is NAGVMQNPRHLVRRRGQEARLRCSPMKGHSHVYWYRQLPEEGLKFMVYLQKENIIDESGMPKERFSAEFPKEGPSILRIQQVVRGDSAAYFCASSPDRTEAFFGQGTRLTVV.

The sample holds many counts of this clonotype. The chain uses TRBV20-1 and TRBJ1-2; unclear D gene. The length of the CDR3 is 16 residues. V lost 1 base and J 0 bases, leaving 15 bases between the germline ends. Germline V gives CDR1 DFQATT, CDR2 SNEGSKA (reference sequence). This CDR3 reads CSARAGNQRANYGYTF. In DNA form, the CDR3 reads TGCAGTGCTAGAGCGGGGAATCAGCGTGCTAACTATGGCTACACCTTC.

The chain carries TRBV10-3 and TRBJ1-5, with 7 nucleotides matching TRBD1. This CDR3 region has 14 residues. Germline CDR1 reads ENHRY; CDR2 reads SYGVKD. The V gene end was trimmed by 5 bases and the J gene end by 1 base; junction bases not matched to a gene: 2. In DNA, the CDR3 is TGTGCCATCAGTCCACAGGGGAGCAATCAGCCCCAGCATTTT. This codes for CAISPQGSNQPQHF.

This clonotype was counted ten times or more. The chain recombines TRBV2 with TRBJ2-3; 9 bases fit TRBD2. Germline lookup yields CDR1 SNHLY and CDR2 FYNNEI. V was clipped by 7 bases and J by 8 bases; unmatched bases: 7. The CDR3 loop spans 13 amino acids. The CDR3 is CASKASGALTQYF. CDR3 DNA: TGTGCCAGCAAGGCTAGCGGGGCTCTTACGCAGTATTTT. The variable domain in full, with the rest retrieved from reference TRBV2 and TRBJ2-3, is EPEVTQTPSHQVTQMGQEVILRCVPISNHLYFYWYRQILGQKVEFLVSFYNNEISEKSEIFDDQFSVERPDGSNFTLKIRSTKLEDSAMYFCASKASGALTQYFGPGTRLTVL.

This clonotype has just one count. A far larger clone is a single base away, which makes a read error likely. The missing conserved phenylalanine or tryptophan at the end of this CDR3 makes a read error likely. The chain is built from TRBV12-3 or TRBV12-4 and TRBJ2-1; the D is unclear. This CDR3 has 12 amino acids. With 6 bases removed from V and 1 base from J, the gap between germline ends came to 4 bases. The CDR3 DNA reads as TGTGCCAGCAGCCTGTCCTACAATGAGCAGTTCCTC. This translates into CASSLSYNEQFL.

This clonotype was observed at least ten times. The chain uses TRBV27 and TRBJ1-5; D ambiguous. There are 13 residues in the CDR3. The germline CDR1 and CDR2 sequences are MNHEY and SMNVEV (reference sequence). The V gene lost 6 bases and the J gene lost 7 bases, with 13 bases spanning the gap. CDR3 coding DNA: TGTGCCAGCAGCGTCCTGCGCGGCCAGCCCCAGCATTTT. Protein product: CASSVLRGQPQHF.

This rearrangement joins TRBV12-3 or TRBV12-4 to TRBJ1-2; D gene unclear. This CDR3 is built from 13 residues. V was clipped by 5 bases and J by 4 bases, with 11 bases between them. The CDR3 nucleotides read TGTGCCAGCAGTCCGGGATCGACCTATGGCTACACCTTC. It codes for CASSPGSTYGYTF.

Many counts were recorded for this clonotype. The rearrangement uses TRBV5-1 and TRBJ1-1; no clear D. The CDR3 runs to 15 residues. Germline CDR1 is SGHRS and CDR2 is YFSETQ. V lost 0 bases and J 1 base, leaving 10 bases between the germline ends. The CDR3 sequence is CASSLATNPNTEAFF. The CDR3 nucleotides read TGCGCCAGCAGCTTGGCCACAAATCCGAACACTGAAGCTTTCTTT.

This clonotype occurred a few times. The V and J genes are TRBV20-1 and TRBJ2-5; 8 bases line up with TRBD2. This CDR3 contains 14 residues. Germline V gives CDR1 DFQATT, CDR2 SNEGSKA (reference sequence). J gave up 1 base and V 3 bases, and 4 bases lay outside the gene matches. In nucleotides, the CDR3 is TGCAGTGCTAGCCCCCTAGCGGGCCAAGAGACCCAGTACTTC. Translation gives CSASPLAGQETQYF.

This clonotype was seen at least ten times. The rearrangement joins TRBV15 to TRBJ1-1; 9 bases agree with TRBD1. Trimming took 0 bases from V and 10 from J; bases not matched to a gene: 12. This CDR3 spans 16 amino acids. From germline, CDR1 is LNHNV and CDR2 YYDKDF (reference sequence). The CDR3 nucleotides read TGTGCCACCAGCAGAGAACCGGGACAGGGTATGGGGTTAGCTTTCTTT. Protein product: CATSREPGQGMGLAFF.

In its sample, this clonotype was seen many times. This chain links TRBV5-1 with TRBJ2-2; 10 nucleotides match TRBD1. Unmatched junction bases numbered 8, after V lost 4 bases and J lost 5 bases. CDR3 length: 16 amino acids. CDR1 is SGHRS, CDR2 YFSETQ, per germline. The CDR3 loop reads CASSPRQGAETGELFF. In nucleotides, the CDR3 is TGCGCCAGCAGCCCTAGACAGGGGGCGGAAACCGGGGAGCTGTTTTTT.

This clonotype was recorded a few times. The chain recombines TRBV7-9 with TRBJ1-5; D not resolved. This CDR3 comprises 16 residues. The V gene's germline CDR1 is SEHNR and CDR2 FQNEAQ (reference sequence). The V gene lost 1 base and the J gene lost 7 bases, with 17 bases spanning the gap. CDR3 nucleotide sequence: TGTGCCAGCAGCTTAGTCATGGCAGAGGATGGCCAGCCCCAGCATTTT. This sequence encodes CASSLVMAEDGQPQHF.

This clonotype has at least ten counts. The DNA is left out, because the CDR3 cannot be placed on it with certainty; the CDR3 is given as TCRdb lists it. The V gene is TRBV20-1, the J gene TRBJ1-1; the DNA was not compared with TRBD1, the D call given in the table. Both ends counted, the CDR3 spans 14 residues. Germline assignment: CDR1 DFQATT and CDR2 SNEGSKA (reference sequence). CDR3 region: CSARDPVSTLKLSF.

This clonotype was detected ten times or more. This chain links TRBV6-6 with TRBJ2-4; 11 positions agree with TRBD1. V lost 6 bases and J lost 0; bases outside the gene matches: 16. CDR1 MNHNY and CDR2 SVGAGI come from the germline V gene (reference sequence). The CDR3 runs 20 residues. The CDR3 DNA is TGTGCCAGCAGGGAATATACCGGGACAGGGGGATCCCTAGCCAAAAACATTCAGTACTTC. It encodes CASREYTGTGGSLAKNIQYF.

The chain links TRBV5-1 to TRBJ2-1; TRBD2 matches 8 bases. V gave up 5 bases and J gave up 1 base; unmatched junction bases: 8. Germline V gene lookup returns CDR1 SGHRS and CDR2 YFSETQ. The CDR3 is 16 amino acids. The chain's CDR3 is CASRMRAGESYNEQFF. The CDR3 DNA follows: TGCGCCAGCAGAATGAGAGCGGGGGAGTCCTACAATGAGCAGTTCTTC.

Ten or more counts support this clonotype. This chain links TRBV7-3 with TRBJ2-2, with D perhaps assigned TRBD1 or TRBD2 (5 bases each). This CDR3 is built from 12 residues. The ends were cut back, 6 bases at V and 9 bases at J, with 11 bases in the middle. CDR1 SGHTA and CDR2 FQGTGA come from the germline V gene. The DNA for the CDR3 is TGTGCCAGCAGGGTCGGGGCCCGGGAGCTGTTTTTT. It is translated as CASRVGARELFF.

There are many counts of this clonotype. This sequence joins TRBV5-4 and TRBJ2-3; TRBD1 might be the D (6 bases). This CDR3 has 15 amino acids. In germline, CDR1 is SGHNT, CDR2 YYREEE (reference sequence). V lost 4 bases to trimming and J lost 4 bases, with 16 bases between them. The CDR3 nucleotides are TGTGCCAGCAGCCGGCCGGGACAACCCCCAGATACGCAGTATTTT. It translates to CASSRPGQPPDTQYF.

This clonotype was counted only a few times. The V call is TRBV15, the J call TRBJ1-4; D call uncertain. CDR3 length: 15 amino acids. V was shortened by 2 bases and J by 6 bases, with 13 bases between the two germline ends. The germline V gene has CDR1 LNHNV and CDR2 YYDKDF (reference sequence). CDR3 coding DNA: TGTGCCACCAGCAGATCCATCGGGTGTGATGAAAAACTGTTTTTT. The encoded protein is CATSRSIGCDEKLFF.

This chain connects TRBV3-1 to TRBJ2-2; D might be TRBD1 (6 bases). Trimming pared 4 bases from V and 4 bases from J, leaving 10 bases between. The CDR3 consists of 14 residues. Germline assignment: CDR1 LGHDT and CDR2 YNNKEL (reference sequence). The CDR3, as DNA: TGTGCCAGCAGCCCACAGGGCTGCACCGGGGAGCTGTTTTTT. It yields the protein CASSPQGCTGELFF.

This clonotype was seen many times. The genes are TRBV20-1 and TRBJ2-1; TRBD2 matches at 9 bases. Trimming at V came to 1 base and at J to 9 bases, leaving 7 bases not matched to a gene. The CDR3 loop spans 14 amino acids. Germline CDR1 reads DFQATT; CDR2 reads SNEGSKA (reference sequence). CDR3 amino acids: CSARAVAGVGEQFF. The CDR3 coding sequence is TGCAGTGCTAGAGCGGTAGCGGGGGTCGGTGAGCAGTTCTTC.

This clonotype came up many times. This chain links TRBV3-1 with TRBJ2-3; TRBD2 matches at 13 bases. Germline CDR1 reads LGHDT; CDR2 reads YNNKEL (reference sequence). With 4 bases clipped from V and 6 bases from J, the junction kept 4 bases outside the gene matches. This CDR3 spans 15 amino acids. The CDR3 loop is CASSLGLAGVDTQYF. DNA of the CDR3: TGTGCCAGCAGCCTCGGACTAGCGGGGGTGGATACGCAGTATTTT.

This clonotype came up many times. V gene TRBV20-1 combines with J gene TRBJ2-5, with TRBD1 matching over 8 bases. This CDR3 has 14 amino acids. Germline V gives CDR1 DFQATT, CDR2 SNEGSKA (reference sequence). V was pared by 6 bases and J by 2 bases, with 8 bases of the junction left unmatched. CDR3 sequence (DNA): TGCAGTGCCCCAACTCGGACAGGGCAAGAGACCCAGTACTTC. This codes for CSAPTRTGQETQYF.

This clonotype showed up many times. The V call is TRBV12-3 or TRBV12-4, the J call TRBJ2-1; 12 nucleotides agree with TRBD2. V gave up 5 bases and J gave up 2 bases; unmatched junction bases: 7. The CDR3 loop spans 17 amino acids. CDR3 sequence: CASSRLAGADPYNEQFF. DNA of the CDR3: TGTGCCAGCAGTAGACTAGCGGGGGCGGACCCCTACAATGAGCAGTTCTTC.

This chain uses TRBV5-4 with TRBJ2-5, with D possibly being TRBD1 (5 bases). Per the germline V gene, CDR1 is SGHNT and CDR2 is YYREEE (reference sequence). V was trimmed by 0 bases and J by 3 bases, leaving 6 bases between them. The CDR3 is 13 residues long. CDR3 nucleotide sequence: TGTGCCAGCAGCTTGGAAGGGGAAGAGACCCAGTACTTC. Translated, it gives CASSLEGEETQYF.

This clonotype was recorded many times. The CDR3 spells CASSVARKNQPQHF. The CDR3 DNA reads TGTGCCAGCAGTGTAGCACGGAAAAATCAGCCCCAGCATTTT. V gene TRBV2 combines with J gene TRBJ1-5; no clear D. CDR1 is SNHLY, CDR2 FYNNEI, per germline. This CDR3 contains 14 residues. Trimming shortened V by 4 bases and J by 4 bases, and 11 bases separated the two germline ends.

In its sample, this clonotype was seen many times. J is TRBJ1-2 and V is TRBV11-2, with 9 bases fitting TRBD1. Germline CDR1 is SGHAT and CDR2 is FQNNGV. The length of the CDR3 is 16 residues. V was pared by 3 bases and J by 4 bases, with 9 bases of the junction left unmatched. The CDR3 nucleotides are TGTGCCAGCAGCTTGAGTAACAGGGGGCGCGGCTATGGCTACACCTTC. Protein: CASSLSNRGRGYGYTF.

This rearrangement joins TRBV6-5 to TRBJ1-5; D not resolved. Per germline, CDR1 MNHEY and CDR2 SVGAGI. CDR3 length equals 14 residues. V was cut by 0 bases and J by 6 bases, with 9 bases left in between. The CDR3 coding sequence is TGTGCCAGCAGTTACTCGCCACGGCTTCAGCCCCAGCATTTT. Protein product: CASSYSPRLQPQHF.

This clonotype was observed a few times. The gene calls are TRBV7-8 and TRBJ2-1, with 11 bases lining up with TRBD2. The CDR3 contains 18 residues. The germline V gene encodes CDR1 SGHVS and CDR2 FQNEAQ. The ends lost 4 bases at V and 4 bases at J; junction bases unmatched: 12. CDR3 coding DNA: TGTGCCAGCAGCTCTTTCATTGCTAGCGGGGGGATGTACAATGAGCAGTTCTTC. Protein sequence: CASSSFIASGGMYNEQFF.